The source of this T cell receptor (beta chain) is a study of monozygotic twins with inflammatory bowel disease. From whole blood, total RNA was isolated without any sorting of T cells. As to this clonotype: Its antigen remains unknown.

Whole-study findings and limits: Healthy co-twins, by inverse Simpson, had higher TCRbeta diversity than their siblings with IBD.

The UMIs contained a 6-nucleotide sample barcode. They were added by template switching during cDNA synthesis. Both the TCRalpha cDNA and the TCRbeta cDNA were taken through two nested PCRs, lasting about 17 and 10 cycles. From its re-call of the 5' RACE reads, TCRdb lists each CDR3 protein once, without DNA. The sample table includes over 200,000 distinct CDR3 sequences. This CDR3 is 15 amino acids long. Germline V gene lookup returns CDR1 SGHRS and CDR2 YFSETQ. The TCR sequence derives from a human donor with ulcerative colitis or Crohn's disease, or a healthy co-twin of an affected twin (not recorded which). Sequences were obtained from blood. This chain joins TRBV5-1 and TRBJ1-2; TCRdb's assignment of TRBD1 cannot be checked, as there is no DNA. CDR3 residues: CASSYGLGQGAGYTF.